The 26 T cell receptor beta chains in this list originate from one sample, sequenced in a study of control samples from healthy donors and cancer patients. Assay used: immunoSEQ multiplex PCR; TCRdb lists only in-frame clones, some missing. The table has 110,000 or so clones, just over 90% seen once; the top ten hold 4% to 4.5%. The sequenced sample consisted of blood. All receptors come from a human donor in good health. The donor label of this sample is uncertain.

The rearrangement uses TRBV28 and TRBJ1-4, with D maybe TRBD1 (5 bases). The germline V gene encodes CDR1 MDHEN and CDR2 SYDVKM. V shed 2 bases and J shed 8 bases, with 12 bases lying between them. The CDR3 is 14 amino acids. CDR3 region: CASSLRGHEEKLFF. The CDR3, as DNA: TGTGCCAGCAGTTTACGGGGCCACGAGGAAAAACTGTTTTTT.

The genes are TRBV18 and TRBJ1-3; maybe TRBD1 (5 bases). Germline V gene sequence: CDR1 KGHSH, CDR2 LQKENI. This CDR3 is built from 14 residues. The V and J ends lost 5 bases and 0 bases respectively, with 8 bases between them. For the CDR3, the DNA is TGTGCCAGCTCAGGGGACTCCTCTGGAAACACCATATATTTT. This translates into CASSGDSSGNTIYF.

The DNA of the CDR3 is TGCGCCAGCAGCTCGGATGAAGGGACAGGCGACACTGAAGCTTTCTTT. Amino acids: CASSSDEGTGDTEAFF. This chain links TRBV5-1 with TRBJ1-1; 8 bases line up with TRBD1. V lost 3 bases and J lost 3; bases outside the gene matches: 10. CDR1 and CDR2 (germline): SGHRS, YFSETQ. The CDR3 covers 16 residues.

The gene calls are TRBV2 and TRBJ2-2; 10 nucleotides align to TRBD2. CDR3 length: 15 residues. Germline CDR1 and CDR2: SNHLY and FYNNEI. Trimming cost V 3 bases and J 4 bases; bases outside gene matches: 2. For the CDR3, the DNA is TGTGCCAGCAGTGAGGGACTAGCGCGCACCGGGGAGCTGTTTTTT. Amino acids: CASSEGLARTGELFF.

The V gene is TRBV18, the J gene TRBJ1-5; no firm D call. The ends were cut back, 3 bases at V and 7 bases at J, with 10 bases in the middle. The CDR3 loop spans 13 amino acids. The germline CDR1 and CDR2 sequences are KGHSH and LQKENI. The DNA for the CDR3 is TGTGCCAGCTCACCTTCTGTGGAGCAGCCCCAGCATTTT. It codes for CASSPSVEQPQHF. Using reference TRBV18 and TRBJ1-5 for the parts outside the CDR3, the full variable domain is NAGVMQNPRHLVRRRGQEARLRCSPMKGHSHVYWYRQLPEEGLKFMVYLQKENIIDESGMPKERFSAEFPKEGPSILRIQQVVRGDSAAYFCASSPSVEQPQHFGDGTRLSIL.

This clone was seen only once. J is TRBJ1-5 and V is TRBV6-5; D not certain. The V gene's germline CDR1 is MNHEY and CDR2 SVGAGI. V lost 8 bases and J lost 6, with 14 bases in between. This CDR3 spans 13 amino acids. The CDR3 DNA sequence: TGTGCCAGCGCTATAAACGGGGTTCAGCCCCAGCATTTT. As protein: CASAINGVQPQHF.

V and J are TRBV5-1 and TRBJ2-3, with D hard to call. CDR1 is SGHRS, CDR2 YFSETQ, per germline. This CDR3 contains 15 residues. V lost 2 bases and J lost 1, with 11 bases in between. CDR3 protein: CASSLTTEGTDTQYF. The CDR3 nucleotides read TGCGCCAGCAGCTTAACCACAGAGGGCACAGATACGCAGTATTTT.

About this clone: At one boundary the junction diverges from the germline segment, which might be a read error. The rearrangement links TRBV19 to TRBJ2-5, with 8 bases matching TRBD1. Germline V gene data show CDR1 as LNHDA and CDR2 as SQIVND (reference sequence). This CDR3 has 15 amino acids. CDR3 sequence reads: CASSMASGGGETQYF. The CDR3 DNA is TGTGCCAGCAGTATGGCGTCAGGGGGCGGCGAGACCCAGTACTTC.

This chain joins TRBV6-5 and TRBJ2-7; 12 positions match TRBD1. V lost 7 bases, J lost 6 bases, and 10 bases stayed unmatched. Germline assignment: CDR1 MNHEY and CDR2 SVGAGI. This CDR3 region has 15 residues. As DNA, the CDR3 is TGTGCCAGCACCGACCCCGGGACAGGGGGCTTCGAGCAGTACTTC. Amino acid sequence: CASTDPGTGGFEQYF.

The chain employs TRBV6-5 and TRBJ2-2, with TRBD1 identical over 7 bases. The CDR3 runs to 15 residues. Per the germline V gene, CDR1 is MNHEY and CDR2 is SVGAGI. V gave up 6 bases and J gave up 6 bases; unmatched junction bases: 10. CDR3 coding DNA: TGTGCCAGCAGGAGCTTTCCGGGACAGTCCGGGGAGCTGTTTTTT. Amino acids: CASRSFPGQSGELFF.

This chain uses TRBV6-8 with TRBJ1-2, with D possibly TRBD1 on 5 matching bases. Trimming took off 6 bases at V and 7 bases at J, with 18 bases between the two ends. Germline lookup yields CDR1 MNHGY and CDR2 SAAAGT. CDR3 length: 14 amino acids. Here the CDR3 reads CASSWVTRVGGYTF. CDR3 sequence (DNA): TGTGCCAGCAGCTGGGTGACCAGGGTAGGTGGCTACACCTTC.

The rearrangement joins TRBV28 to TRBJ2-4; 7 bases match TRBD1. The V segment lost 8 bases and the J segment 12 bases; nucleotides outside the gene matches: 4. The length of the CDR3 is 10 residues. Germline-derived CDR1 and CDR2 are MDHEN and SYDVKM. This CDR3 reads CASGGDSQYF. For the CDR3, the DNA is TGTGCCAGCGGTGGGGACAGTCAGTACTTC.

The rearrangement uses TRBV2 and TRBJ2-5, with D perhaps matching TRBD1 (6 bases). CDR1 and CDR2 from the germline V gene are SNHLY and FYNNEI. Deletions cut 5 bases from V and 5 bases from J, with 12 bases between. This CDR3 spans 13 amino acids. CDR3 protein: CASSRDMGETQYF. The DNA for the CDR3 is TGTGCCAGCAGTAGGGACATGGGGGAGACCCAGTACTTC.

V is TRBV4-1 and J is TRBJ2-7; no firm D call. The CDR3 extends over 12 amino acids. CDR1 is MGHRA and CDR2 is YSYEKL in the germline V gene. V shed 6 bases and J shed 6 bases, with 12 bases lying between them. DNA for the CDR3: TGCGCCAGCAGGTCCCCCATCGGCGAGCAGTACTTC. It specifies CASRSPIGEQYF.

This chain connects TRBV5-1 to TRBJ1-1; D remains ambiguous. The CDR3 covers 14 residues. The V gene lost 2 bases and the J gene lost 5 bases, with 13 bases spanning the gap. The germline V gene has CDR1 SGHRS and CDR2 YFSETQ. CDR3 sequence reads: CASSLGIFGTEAFF. The CDR3 nucleotides are TGCGCCAGCAGCTTAGGGATATTTGGGACTGAAGCTTTCTTT. The full variable domain, with the rest looked up from reference TRBV5-1 and TRBJ1-1, is KAGVTQTPRYLIKTRGQQVTLSCSPISGHRSVSWYQQTPGQGLQFLFEYFSETQRNKGNFPGRFSGRQFSNSRSEMNVSTLELGDSALYLCASSLGIFGTEAFFGQGTRLTVV.

This sequence joins TRBV20-1 and TRBJ1-5; D unclear. V lost 3 bases to trimming and J lost 2 bases, with 11 bases between them. CDR3 size: 14 residues. From germline, CDR1 is DFQATT and CDR2 SNEGSKA (reference sequence). CDR3 region: CSASSGVGNQPQHF. DNA for the CDR3: TGCAGTGCTAGTTCCGGGGTTGGCAATCAGCCCCAGCATTTT.

The V gene is TRBV27, the J gene TRBJ1-2; D is unresolved. Germline CDR1 is MNHEY and CDR2 is SMNVEV (reference sequence). Trimming took 3 bases from V and 6 from J, leaving 11 bases between them. CDR3 length equals 13 residues. CDR3: CASSFRYLHGYTF. The CDR3 nucleotides read TGTGCCAGCAGTTTCCGATATTTACATGGCTACACCTTC.

V and J are TRBV9 and TRBJ2-6; D could derive from TRBD1 or TRBD2 (6 bases each). The V end was cut by 3 bases, the J end by 2 bases, with 18 bases between. This CDR3 has 18 residues. From germline, CDR1 is SGDLS and CDR2 YYNGEE. The CDR3 DNA reads TGTGCCAGCAGCGCGAGGAGGGGGGAGCCCACTGGGGCCAACGTCCTGACTTTC. This codes for CASSARRGEPTGANVLTF.

On this clone itself: One end of the junction varies from germline; a read error may be responsible. The V call is TRBV3-1 (or the pseudogene TRBV3-2), the J call TRBJ1-1, with 7 bases aligning to TRBD1. Germline V gene sequence: CDR1 LGHDT, CDR2 YNNKEL (reference sequence). The CDR3 is made up of 13 amino acids. The CDR3: CASSQEYGTEGLF. DNA of the CDR3: TGTGCCAGCAGCCAAGAATATGGGACAGAGGGCCTCTTT.

V is TRBV21-1 and J is TRBJ2-1; the table's D call TRBD1 went unverified against the DNA. TRBV21-1 is an annotated pseudogene. The length of the CDR3 is 14 residues. The CDR3 spells CASSKGQGSNEQFF. The DNA for the CDR3 is TGTGCCAGCAGCAAAGGTCAGGGCAGCAATGAGCAGTTCTTC.

The chain has TRBV3-1 (or the pseudogene TRBV3-2) and TRBJ1-5, with unresolved D. V lost 0 bases and J lost 3, with 3 bases in between. The CDR3 consists of 13 residues. CDR1 LGHDT and CDR2 YNNKEL come from the germline V gene (reference sequence). Here the CDR3 DNA reads TGTGCCAGCAGCCAAGAACCCAATCAGCCCCAGCATTTT. It specifies CASSQEPNQPQHF.

The gene calls are TRBV7-8 and TRBJ1-4; TRBD1 aligns across 7 bases. Germline-derived CDR1 and CDR2 are SGHVS and FQNEAQ. V shed 6 bases and J 4 bases; nucleotides not matched to a gene: 5. The CDR3 totals 14 residues. The CDR3, as DNA: TGTGCCAGCAGACGACAGGGCCTTAATGAAAAACTGTTTTTT. Its protein is CASRRQGLNEKLFF.

The chain combines TRBV5-6 with TRBJ1-4, with 7 bases identical to TRBD1. CDR1 is SGHDT, CDR2 YYEEEE, per germline. V shed 4 bases, J shed 5 bases, and the junction held 2 bases outside the gene matches. The CDR3 runs 13 residues. In nucleotides, the CDR3 is TGTGCCAGCAGCCGGGACAGAAATGAAAAACTGTTTTTT. It translates to CASSRDRNEKLFF.

The chain is built from TRBV14 and TRBJ2-7; D is possibly TRBD1 or TRBD2 (5 bases each). In germline, CDR1 is SGHDN, CDR2 FVKESK. This CDR3 has 14 amino acids. Trimming shortened V by 3 bases and J by 4 bases, and 13 bases separated the two germline ends. CDR3 in DNA: TGTGCCAGCAGCCAGGGGGTCCAGAAATACGAGCAGTACTTC. This codes for CASSQGVQKYEQYF.

The table lists this clone with a few counts. The J gene is TRBJ1-1, the V gene TRBV6-6; the D is unclear. The CDR3 has 12 amino acids. Looked up from germline, CDR1 is MNHNY and CDR2 is SVGAGI (reference sequence). The germline V and J ends were trimmed by 8 bases and 6 bases, with 13 bases remaining between them. DNA for the CDR3: TGTGCCAGCGGGCGTAACGCCCCTGAAGCTTTCTTT. Residues: CASGRNAPEAFF.

The chain links TRBV9 to TRBJ1-4; 7 nucleotides match TRBD1. CDR3 length equals 16 residues. Losses at the gene ends were 4 bases for V and 4 bases for J; bases not matched to a gene: 10. CDR1 SGDLS and CDR2 YYNGEE come from the germline V gene. Here the CDR3 DNA reads TGTGCCAGCAGCCCCCTTGGGACAGTTAGTAATGAAAAACTGTTTTTT. It specifies CASSPLGTVSNEKLFF.